This T cell receptor beta chain was sequenced during a study of T cell responses to AZD1222 COVID-19 vaccine. Trimming removed 2 bases from V and 9 bases from J; junction bases left unmatched: 5. The germline gives CDR1 WSHSY, CDR2 SAAADI. The CDR3 consists of 13 residues. Concerning this clone: Its specificity is not known.

Overall study findings and caveats: Baseline seropositivity occurred in only a handful of AZD1222 recipients. Donors, mostly white British, included more females; clonal diversity was possibly underestimated. Regions 160-218 and 743-854 dominated among vaccine-associated CD4 TCRs spanning spike. Receipt of two AZD1222 doses was followed by a rise in Spike-specific TCR breadth and depth.

Here immunoSEQ multiplex PCR was the method, and the copy in TCRdb shows in-frame clones only, minus some. The data contain roughly 100,000 clones, 80% to 95% of them singletons. The rearrangement uses TRBV10-2 and TRBJ2-7, with 9 bases matching TRBD1. The sequenced sample was peripheral blood, obtained on day 0 of AZD1222 vaccination. The sequence derives from an adult in good health. The CDR3 here is CASSERDRVPQYF. CDR3 nucleotides: TGCGCCAGCAGTGAGAGGGACAGGGTCCCGCAGTACTTC.